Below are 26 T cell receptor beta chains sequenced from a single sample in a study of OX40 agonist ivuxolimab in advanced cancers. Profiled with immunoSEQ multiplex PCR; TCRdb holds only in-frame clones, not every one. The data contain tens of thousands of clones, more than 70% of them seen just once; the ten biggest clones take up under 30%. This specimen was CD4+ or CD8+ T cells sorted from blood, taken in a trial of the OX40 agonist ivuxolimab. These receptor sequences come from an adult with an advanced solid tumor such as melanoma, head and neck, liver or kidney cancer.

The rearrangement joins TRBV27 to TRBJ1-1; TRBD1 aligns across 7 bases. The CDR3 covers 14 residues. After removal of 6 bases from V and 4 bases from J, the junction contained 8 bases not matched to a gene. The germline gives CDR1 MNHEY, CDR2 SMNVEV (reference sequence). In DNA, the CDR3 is TGTGCCAGCAGAGAAACGACAGGGATCACTGAAGCTTTCTTT. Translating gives CASRETTGITEAFF.

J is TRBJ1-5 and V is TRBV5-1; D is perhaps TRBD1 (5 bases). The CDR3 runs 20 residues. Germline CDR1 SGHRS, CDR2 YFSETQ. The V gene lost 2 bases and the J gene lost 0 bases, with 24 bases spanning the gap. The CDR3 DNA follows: TGCGCCAGCAGCTTTGGGGTTAGGGACGGGACCTTTTTTAGCAATCAGCCCCAGCATTTT. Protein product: CASSFGVRDGTFFSNQPQHF.

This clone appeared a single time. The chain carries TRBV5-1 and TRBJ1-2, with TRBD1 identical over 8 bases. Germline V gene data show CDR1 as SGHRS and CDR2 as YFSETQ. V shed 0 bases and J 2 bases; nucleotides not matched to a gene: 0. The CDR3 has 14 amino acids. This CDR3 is CASSLGTGNYGYTF. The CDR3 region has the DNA TGCGCCAGCAGCTTGGGGACAGGGAACTATGGCTACACCTTC.

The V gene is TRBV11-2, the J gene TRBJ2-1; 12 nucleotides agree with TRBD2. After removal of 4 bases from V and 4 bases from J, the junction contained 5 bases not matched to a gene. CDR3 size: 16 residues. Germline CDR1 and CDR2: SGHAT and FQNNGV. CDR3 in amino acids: CASSSASGRDYNEQFF. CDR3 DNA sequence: TGTGCCAGCAGCTCCGCTAGCGGGAGGGATTACAATGAGCAGTTCTTC.

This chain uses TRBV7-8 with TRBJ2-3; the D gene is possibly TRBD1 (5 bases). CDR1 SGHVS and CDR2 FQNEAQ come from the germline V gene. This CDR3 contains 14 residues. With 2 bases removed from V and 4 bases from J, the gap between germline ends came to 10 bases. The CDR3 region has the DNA TGTGCCAGCAGCTTAATTTGGGGCCCAGATACGCAGTATTTT. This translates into CASSLIWGPDTQYF.

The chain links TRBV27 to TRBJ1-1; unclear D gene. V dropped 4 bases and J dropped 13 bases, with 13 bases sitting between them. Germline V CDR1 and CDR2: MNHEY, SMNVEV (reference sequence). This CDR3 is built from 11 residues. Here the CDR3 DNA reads TGTGCCAGCAGTTCGATCCTCGGTGTTTTCTTT. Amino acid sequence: CASSSILGVFF.

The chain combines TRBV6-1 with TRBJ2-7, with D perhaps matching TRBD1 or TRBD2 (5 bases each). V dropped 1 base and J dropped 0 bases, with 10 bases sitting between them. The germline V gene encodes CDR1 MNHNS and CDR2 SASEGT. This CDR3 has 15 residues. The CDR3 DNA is TGTGCCAGCAGTGAAGGGGCAGGGAGCTCCTACGAGCAGTACTTC. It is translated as CASSEGAGSSYEQYF.

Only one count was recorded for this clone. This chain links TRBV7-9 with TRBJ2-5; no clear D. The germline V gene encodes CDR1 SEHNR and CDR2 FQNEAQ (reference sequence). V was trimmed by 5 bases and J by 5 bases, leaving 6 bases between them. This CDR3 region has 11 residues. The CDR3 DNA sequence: TGTGCCAGCAGCCCGTCGGAGACCCAGTACTTC. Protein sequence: CASSPSETQYF. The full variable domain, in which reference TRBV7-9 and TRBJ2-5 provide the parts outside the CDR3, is DTGVSQNPRHKITKRGQNVTFRCDPISEHNRLYWYRQTLGQGPEFLTYFQNEAQLEKSRLLSDRFSAERPKGSFSTLEIQRTEQGDSAMYLCASSPSETQYFGPGTRLLVL.

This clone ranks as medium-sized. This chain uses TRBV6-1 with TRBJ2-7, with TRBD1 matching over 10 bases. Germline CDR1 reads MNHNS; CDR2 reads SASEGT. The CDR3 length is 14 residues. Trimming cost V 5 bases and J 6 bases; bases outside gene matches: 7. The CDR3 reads CASSPGTGESEQYF. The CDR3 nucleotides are TGTGCCAGCAGTCCCGGGACAGGGGAGAGCGAGCAGTACTTC.

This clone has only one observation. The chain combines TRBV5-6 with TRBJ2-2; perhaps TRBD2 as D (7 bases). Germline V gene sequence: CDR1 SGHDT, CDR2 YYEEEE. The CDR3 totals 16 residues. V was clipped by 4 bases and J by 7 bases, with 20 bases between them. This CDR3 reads CASSLQRGAYSGELFF. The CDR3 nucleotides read TGTGCCAGCAGCCTACAACGGGGGGCCTACAGCGGGGAGCTGTTTTTT.

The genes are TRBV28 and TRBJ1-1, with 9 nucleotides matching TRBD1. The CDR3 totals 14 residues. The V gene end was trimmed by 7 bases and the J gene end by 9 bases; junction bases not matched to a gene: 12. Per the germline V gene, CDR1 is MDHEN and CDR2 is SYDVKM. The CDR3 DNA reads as TGTGCCAGCACCCCTCCTGGGACAGGGAGGAAAGCTTTCTTT. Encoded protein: CASTPPGTGRKAFF.

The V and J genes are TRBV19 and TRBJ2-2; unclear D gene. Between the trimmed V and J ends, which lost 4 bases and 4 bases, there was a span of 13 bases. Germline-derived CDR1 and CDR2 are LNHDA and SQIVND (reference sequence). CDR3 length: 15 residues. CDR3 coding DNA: TGTGCCAGTAGTAATCTTGGGGTGGGCACCGGGGAGCTGTTTTTT. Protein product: CASSNLGVGTGELFF. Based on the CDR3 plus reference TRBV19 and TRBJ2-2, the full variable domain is DGGITQSPKYLFRKEGQNVTLSCEQNLNHDAMYWYRQDPGQGLRLIYYSQIVNDFQKGDIAEGYSVSREKKESFPLTVTSAQKNPTAFYLCASSNLGVGTGELFFGEGSRLTVL.

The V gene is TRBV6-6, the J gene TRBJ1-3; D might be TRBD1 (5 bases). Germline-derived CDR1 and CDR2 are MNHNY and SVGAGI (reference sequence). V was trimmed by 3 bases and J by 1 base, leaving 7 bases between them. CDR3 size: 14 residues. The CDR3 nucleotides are TGTGCCAGCAGTTATGCAGGGTCTGGAAACACCATATATTTT. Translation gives CASSYAGSGNTIYF.

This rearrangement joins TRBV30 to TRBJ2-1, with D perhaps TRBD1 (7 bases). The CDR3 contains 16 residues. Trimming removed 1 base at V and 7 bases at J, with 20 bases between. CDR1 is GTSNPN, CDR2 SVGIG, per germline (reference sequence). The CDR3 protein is CAWSAPGGMGINEQFF. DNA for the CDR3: TGTGCCTGGAGTGCCCCAGGGGGGATGGGGATAAATGAGCAGTTCTTC.

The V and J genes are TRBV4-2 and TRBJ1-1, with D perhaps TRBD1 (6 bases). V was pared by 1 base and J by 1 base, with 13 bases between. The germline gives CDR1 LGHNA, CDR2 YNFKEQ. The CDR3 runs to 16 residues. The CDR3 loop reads CASSQVAGGANTEAFF. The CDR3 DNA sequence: TGTGCCAGCAGCCAAGTGGCGGGGGGGGCGAACACTGAAGCTTTCTTT.

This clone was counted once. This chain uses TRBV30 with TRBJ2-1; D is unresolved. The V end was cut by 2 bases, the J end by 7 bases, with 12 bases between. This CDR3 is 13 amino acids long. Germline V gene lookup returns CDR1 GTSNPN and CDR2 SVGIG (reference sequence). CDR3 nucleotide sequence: TGTGCCTGGAGTCTCTCACTGGGGAATGAGCAGTTCTTC. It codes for CAWSLSLGNEQFF.

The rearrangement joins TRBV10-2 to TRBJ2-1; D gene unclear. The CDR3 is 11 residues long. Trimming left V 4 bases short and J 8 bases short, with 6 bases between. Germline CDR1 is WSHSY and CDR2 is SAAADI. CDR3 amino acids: CASSVRYEQFF. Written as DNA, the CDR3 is TGCGCCAGCAGTGTCCGTTATGAGCAGTTCTTC.

DNA of the CDR3: TGCGCCAGCAGCCAAGTTAGGACAGGGCCCTATGGCTACACCTTC. Translation: CASSQVRTGPYGYTF. The chain combines TRBV4-1 with TRBJ1-2; 8 nucleotides match TRBD1. Trimming took 1 base from V and 4 from J; bases not matched to a gene: 5. The CDR3 covers 15 residues. Germline V CDR1 and CDR2: MGHRA, YSYEKL.

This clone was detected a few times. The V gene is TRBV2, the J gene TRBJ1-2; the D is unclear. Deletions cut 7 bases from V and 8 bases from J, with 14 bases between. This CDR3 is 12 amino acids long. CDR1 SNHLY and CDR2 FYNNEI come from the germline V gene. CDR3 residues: CASTAGDFGYTF. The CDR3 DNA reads TGTGCCAGCACGGCAGGAGATTTCGGCTACACCTTC.

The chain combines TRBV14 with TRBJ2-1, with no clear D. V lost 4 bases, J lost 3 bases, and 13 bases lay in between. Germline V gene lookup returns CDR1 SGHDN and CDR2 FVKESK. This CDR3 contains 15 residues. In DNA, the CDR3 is TGTGCCAGCAGCCCTCTCTACGGAAACTACAATGAGCAGTTCTTC. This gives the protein CASSPLYGNYNEQFF. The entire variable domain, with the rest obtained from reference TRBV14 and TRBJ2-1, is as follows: EAGVTQFPSHSVIEKGQTVTLRCDPISGHDNLYWYRRVMGKEIKFLLHFVKESKQDESGMPNNRFLAERTGGTYSTLKVQPAELEDSGVYFCASSPLYGNYNEQFFGPGTRLTVL.

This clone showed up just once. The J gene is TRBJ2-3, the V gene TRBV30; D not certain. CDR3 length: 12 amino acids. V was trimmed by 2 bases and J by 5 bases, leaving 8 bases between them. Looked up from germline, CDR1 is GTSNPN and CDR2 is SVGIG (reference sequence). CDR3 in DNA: TGTGCCTGGAGTCTCCTTAAAGATACGCAGTATTTT. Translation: CAWSLLKDTQYF.

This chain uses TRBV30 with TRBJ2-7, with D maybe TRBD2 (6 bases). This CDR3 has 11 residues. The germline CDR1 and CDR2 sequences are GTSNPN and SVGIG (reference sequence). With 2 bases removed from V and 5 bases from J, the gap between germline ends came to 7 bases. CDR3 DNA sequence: TGTGCCTGGAGTTGGGGGGACGAGCAGTACTTC. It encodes CAWSWGDEQYF.

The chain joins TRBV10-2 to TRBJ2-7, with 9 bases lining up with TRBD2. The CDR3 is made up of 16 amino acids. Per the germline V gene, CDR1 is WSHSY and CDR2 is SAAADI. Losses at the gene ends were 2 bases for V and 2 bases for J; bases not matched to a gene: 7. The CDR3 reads CASSEIVAGDTYEQYF. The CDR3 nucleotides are TGCGCCAGCAGTGAGATTGTAGCGGGAGATACCTACGAGCAGTACTTC.

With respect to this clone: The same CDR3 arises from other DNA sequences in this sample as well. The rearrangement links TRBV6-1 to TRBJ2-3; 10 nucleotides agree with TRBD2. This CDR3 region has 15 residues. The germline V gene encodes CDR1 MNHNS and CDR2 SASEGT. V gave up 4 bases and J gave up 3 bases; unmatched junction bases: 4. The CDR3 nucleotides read TGTGCCAGCAGTGTGCTAGCGGGAGAGACAGATACGCAGTATTTT. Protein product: CASSVLAGETDTQYF.

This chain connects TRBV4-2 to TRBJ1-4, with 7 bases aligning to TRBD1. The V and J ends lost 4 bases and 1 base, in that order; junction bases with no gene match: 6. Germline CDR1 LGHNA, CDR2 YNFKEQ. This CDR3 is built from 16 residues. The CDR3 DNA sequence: TGTGCCAGCAGCCTAGAGGACAGGTTAACTAATGAAAAACTGTTTTTT. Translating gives CASSLEDRLTNEKLFF.

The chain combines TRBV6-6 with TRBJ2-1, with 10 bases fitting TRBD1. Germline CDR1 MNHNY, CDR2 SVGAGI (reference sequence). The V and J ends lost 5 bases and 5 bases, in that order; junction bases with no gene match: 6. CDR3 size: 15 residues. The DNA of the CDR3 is TGTGCCAGCAGTATATCAGGGACAGGGGACAATGAGCAGTTCTTC. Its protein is CASSISGTGDNEQFF.